Following are 14 T cell receptor beta chains from one sample sequenced in a study of T cell responses to AZD1222 COVID-19 vaccine. Method: immunoSEQ multiplex PCR; TCRdb's copy keeps in-frame clones and lacks some. The data hold about 120,000 clones, with about nine tenths observed a single time. The source material was peripheral blood, sampled on day 0 of AZD1222 vaccination. These receptors came from an adult in good health.

This sequence joins TRBV3-1 (or the pseudogene TRBV3-2) and TRBJ2-7; no clear D gene. This CDR3 has 14 amino acids. The germline V and J ends were trimmed by 0 bases and 5 bases, with 11 bases remaining between them. Germline V lookup: CDR1 LGHDT, CDR2 YNNKEL (reference sequence). This CDR3 is CASSQDFVGDEQYF. The DNA of the CDR3 is TGTGCCAGCAGCCAAGACTTTGTAGGAGACGAGCAGTACTTC.

The V call is TRBV7-2, the J call TRBJ2-1; TRBD2 is a possible D gene (7 bases). Germline loops: CDR1 SGHTA, CDR2 FQGNSA. CDR3 size: 17 residues. Trimming cost V 5 bases and J 8 bases, with 25 bases left between them. The CDR3 nucleotides read TGTGCCAGCAGCCCCCTCTTTGGGGGGGGCGGTTCGGATGAGCAGTTCTTC. As protein: CASSPLFGGGGSDEQFF.

Only one count was recorded for this clone. The chain has TRBV5-6 and TRBJ2-1; 10 bases are a match to TRBD1. V trimming: 0 bases; J trimming: 5 bases; junction bases outside the gene matches: 5. The CDR3 covers 16 residues. The germline CDR1 and CDR2 sequences are SGHDT and YYEEEE. This chain's CDR3 is CASSLDQGTGDNEQFF. CDR3 bases: TGTGCCAGCAGCTTGGATCAAGGGACAGGGGACAATGAGCAGTTCTTC.

The chain carries TRBV6-6 and TRBJ1-1; D uncertain. The length of the CDR3 is 11 residues. Germline CDR1 is MNHNY and CDR2 is SVGAGI (reference sequence). Trimming removed 0 bases at V and 4 bases at J, with 0 bases between. The CDR3 protein is CASSYSTEAFF. As DNA, the CDR3 is TGTGCCAGCAGTTACTCCACTGAAGCTTTCTTT.

The chain carries TRBV7-2 and TRBJ1-6; 7 bases line up with TRBD1. V shed 2 bases and J 4 bases; nucleotides not matched to a gene: 8. The CDR3 runs to 17 residues. CDR1 is SGHTA and CDR2 is FQGNSA in the germline V gene. The CDR3 region is CASSLPDREPYNSPLHF. The CDR3 nucleotides read TGTGCCAGCAGCTTACCCGACAGGGAACCATATAATTCACCCCTCCACTTT. The full variable domain, with the rest looked up from reference TRBV7-2 and TRBJ1-6, is GAGVSQSPSNKVTEKGKDVELRCDPISGHTALYWYRQSLGQGLEFLIYFQGNSAPDKSGLPSDRFSAERTGGSVSTLTIQRTQQEDSAVYLCASSLPDREPYNSPLHFGNGTRLTVT.

The J gene is TRBJ1-1, the V gene TRBV5-1; D remains ambiguous. V lost 7 bases and J lost 1, with 14 bases in between. The germline CDR1 and CDR2 sequences are SGHRS and YFSETQ. The CDR3 totals 14 residues. CDR3 in DNA: TGCGCCAGCTCGCGCGGGCAGGCGAACACTGAAGCTTTCTTT. This gives the protein CASSRGQANTEAFF.

The CDR3 loop reads CASSPGPWGNYEQYF. The CDR3 DNA reads as TGTGCCAGCAGTCCCGGGCCATGGGGTAATTACGAGCAGTACTTC. The V gene is TRBV27, the J gene TRBJ2-7; no definite D call. This CDR3 spans 15 amino acids. Germline V lookup: CDR1 MNHEY, CDR2 SMNVEV (reference sequence). V lost 5 bases and J lost 4, with 18 bases in between.

V and J are TRBV5-5 and TRBJ1-1, with TRBD1 matching 7 bases. The CDR3 totals 14 residues. The germline gives CDR1 SGHKS, CDR2 YYEKEE (reference sequence). J was trimmed by 4 bases and V by 3 bases; bases with no gene match: 6. CDR3 sequence reads: CASSSYRGSTEAFF. CDR3 sequence (DNA): TGTGCCAGCAGCTCCTACAGGGGTAGCACTGAAGCTTTCTTT.

The genes are TRBV15 and TRBJ2-5; no reliable D call. The CDR3 sequence is 15 residues long. Looked up from germline, CDR1 is LNHNV and CDR2 is YYDKDF (reference sequence). Deletions cut 2 bases from V and 5 bases from J, with 15 bases between. The CDR3 nucleotides are TGTGCCACCAGCAGAAACGGCAGGTTGGGGGAGACCCAGTACTTC. Encoded protein: CATSRNGRLGETQYF.

CDR3 sequence reads: CASSLDETGSTGELFF. The CDR3 region has the DNA TGTGCCAGCAGCTTAGATGAGACAGGGAGCACCGGGGAGCTGTTTTTT. The genes are TRBV7-7 and TRBJ2-2; 7 bases agree with TRBD1. The CDR3 is made up of 16 amino acids. Germline trimming cut 1 base from V and 4 bases from J; bases unmatched to any gene: 6. The germline V gene has CDR1 SSHAT and CDR2 FNYEAQ (reference sequence).

V usage is TRBV7-8 and J usage is TRBJ2-5; D gene unclear. The CDR3 contains 15 residues. Looked up from germline, CDR1 is SGHVS and CDR2 is FQNEAQ. V dropped 0 bases and J dropped 2 bases, with 10 bases sitting between them. In DNA form, the CDR3 reads TGTGCCAGCAGCTTAGCTCATCTCTTGCAAGAGACCCAGTACTTC. It translates to CASSLAHLLQETQYF. The full variable domain, rest sourced from reference TRBV7-8 and TRBJ2-5, is GAGVSQSPRYKVAKRGQDVALRCDPISGHVSLFWYQQALGQGPEFLTYFQNEAQLDKSGLPSDRFFAERPEGSVSTLKIQRTQQEDSAVYLCASSLAHLLQETQYFGPGTRLLVL.

The chain recombines TRBV6-2 or TRBV6-3 with TRBJ2-6; 7 bases agree with TRBD2. V was pared by 6 bases and J by 2 bases, with 4 bases of the junction left unmatched. This CDR3 is 15 amino acids long. Per germline, CDR1 MNHEY and CDR2 SVGEGT. CDR3 protein: CASSYGGAGANVLTF. CDR3 bases: TGTGCCAGCAGCTATGGGGGGGCTGGGGCCAACGTCCTGACTTTC.

The genes are TRBV19 and TRBJ1-5; D unclear. V was cut by 6 bases and J by 6 bases, with 18 bases left in between. The CDR3 is 15 residues long. Germline V gene sequence: CDR1 LNHDA, CDR2 SQIVND (reference sequence). The CDR3 coding sequence is TGTGCCAGTAGCATCCCCGCGGAGCCCAGTCAGCCCCAGCATTTT. Amino acid sequence: CASSIPAEPSQPQHF.

The chain recombines TRBV5-8 with TRBJ2-1; tentatively, D is TRBD2 (5 bases). Germline V gives CDR1 SGHTS, CDR2 YDEGEE. CDR3 length: 15 amino acids. V was shortened by 7 bases and J by 0 bases, with 14 bases between the two germline ends. The CDR3 region has the DNA TGTGCCAGCGTTCTTCGGGGTGACTCCTACAATGAGCAGTTCTTC. This sequence encodes CASVLRGDSYNEQFF. The variable domain in full, with the rest retrieved from reference TRBV5-8 and TRBJ2-1, is EAGVTQSPTHLIKTRGQQATLRCSPISGHTSVYWYQQALGLGLQFLLWYDEGEERNRGNFPPRFSGRQFPNYSSELNVNALELEDSALYLCASVLRGDSYNEQFFGPGTRLTVL.